This TCR beta chain was sequenced for a study of cytomegalovirus exposure and HLA in healthy donors. Trimming took 5 bases from V and 5 from J, leaving 16 bases between them. Germline loops: CDR1 MNHEY, CDR2 SMNVEV (reference sequence). This CDR3 is 14 amino acids long. The method was immunoSEQ multiplex PCR; TCRdb's version includes in-frame clones alone and lacks a portion of them. The sample records around 300,000 clones, 88% being singletons. The gene calls are TRBV27 and TRBJ2-7; maybe TRBD1 (5 bases). Sequenced input: PBMCs. The TCR originated in a young woman in good health and CMV-seronegative. The CDR3 nucleotides are TGTGCCAGCAGTCCGCAGGGTTTAAGGAACGAGCAGTACTTC. Protein sequence: CASSPQGLRNEQYF.